The sequence of this T cell receptor beta chain was determined in a study of Ad26.COV2.S vaccination and SARS-CoV-2 variants. This table comes from immunoSEQ multiplex PCR, and its TCRdb copy is limited to in-frame clones, with some not included. The table lists 300,000 to 500,000 clones, roughly nine tenths of them singletons. Noted treatment: 19 received Ad26.COV2.S at low or high dose, single or two shots; a few received placebo; per-sample allocation not given. Collection of the samples took place on day 63 after the first injection of vaccine or placebo. Material: peripheral blood, obtained in a trial of Ad26.COV2.S vaccine versus placebo. The TCR originated in a person aged 18-60 years who received the Ad26.COV2.S COVID-19 vaccine or a placebo.

CDR3 protein: CASSLALTELNTGELFF. CDR3 nucleotide sequence: TGTGCCAGCAGCTTGGCCCTAACAGAACTCAACACCGGGGAGCTGTTTTTT. This chain connects TRBV5-6 to TRBJ2-2; D gene uncertain. V was pared by 0 bases and J by 2 bases, with 14 bases between. This CDR3 is built from 17 residues. Germline V gene data show CDR1 as SGHDT and CDR2 as YYEEEE.